This is a list of T cell receptor beta chains from one sample in a study of T cell responses to AZD1222 COVID-19 vaccine. Repertoires were generated with immunoSEQ multiplex PCR, while TCRdb's copy carries only in-frame clones and drops some. The data show 75,000 to 90,000 clones, with about 92% seen just once and roughly 4.3% held by the top ten. This specimen was peripheral blood, taken 28 days after the second AZD1222 dose. These TCRs come from an adult who received the AZD1222 COVID-19 vaccine. Both conserved end residues are part of each CDR3. Some rows have no size entry. The others give once, few or many, or a class for an expanded clone.

TRBJ2-7 TRBV27 once CASRLTSGETYEQYF
TRBJ2-2 TRBV28 once CASSPSVGKLGELFF
TRBJ1-2 TRBV30 NA CAGLPRTFSGYTF
TRBJ1-4 TRBV28 once CASSFGTGVTNEKLFF
TRBJ1-4 TRBV5-4 NA CASSLTGQKNEKLFF
TRBJ2-1 TRBV28 NA CASSSGLVGQFF
TRBJ1-2 TRBV7-9 NA CASSPGVGNSNYGYTF
TRBJ2-1 TRBV7-7 few CASSFGLAARDNEQFF
TRBJ2-3 TRBV6-2/TRBV6-3 NA CASSYGMKRENADTQYF
TRBJ2-1 TRBV6-2/TRBV6-3 once CASSPTPRTGPYNEQFF
TRBJ2-5 TRBV3-1/TRBV3-2 NA CASSQGLAPHF
TRBJ2-1 TRBV12-5 NA CASGSTIAPVKPYNEQFF
TRBJ2-7 TRBV5-1 NA CASSGQSSYEQYF
TRBJ1-1 TRBV6-5 few CASSPGTEHTEAFF
TRBJ1-1 TRBV5-1 NA CASSLDRATEAFF
TRBJ2-5 TRBV19 NA CASSINQETQYF
TRBJ2-2 TRBV4-1 NA CASSQPGEGELFF
TRBJ2-7 TRBV9 NA CASSVTESYEQYF
TRBJ1-1 TRBV19 few CASSITRGFEAFF
TRBJ2-7 TRBV4-1 few CASSHRGGYEQYF
TRBJ1-4 TRBV5-4 NA CASSSGQPYEKLFF
TRBJ2-2 TRBV7-3 NA CASSRQGDTGELFF
TRBJ1-5 TRBV30 NA CAWRQGLNQPQHF
TRBJ2-4 TRBV3-1/TRBV3-2 NA CASSQGLAGLPVIQYF
TRBJ2-7 TRBV6-2/TRBV6-3 NA CASSYGQGFDEQYF
TRBJ2-2 TRBV29-1 NA CSVLGASNTGELFF
TRBJ1-5 TRBV9 NA CASSARGTYPPQHF
TRBJ1-2 TRBV12-3/TRBV12-4 NA CASSLPGSYGYTF
TRBJ2-1 TRBV5-1 NA CASSLVPPYNPSGRASYNEQFF
TRBJ2-4 TRBV20-1 NA CSARHGIQYF
TRBJ1-1 TRBV27 NA CASSFGGGTEAFF
TRBJ2-3 TRBV27 once CASSFMQGTQYF
TRBJ1-1 TRBV30 once CAWAFGTGKAFF
TRBJ2-3 TRBV3-1/TRBV3-2 once CASTLTVADTQYF
TRBJ2-5 TRBV10-2 NA CASQPGTTGTQYF
TRBJ1-2 TRBV6-5 NA CASRGRGTAAGYTF
TRBJ1-2 TRBV7-9 NA CATGPWGGGYTF
TRBJ1-2 TRBV28 once CASSFLAEHGYTF
TRBJ1-1 TRBV6-5 NA CANSIGDSTEAFF
TRBJ1-5 TRBV4-1 NA CASSQGGSSSNQPQHF
TRBJ1-6 TRBV27 NA CASRLHPGGRAGTSPLHF